This T cell receptor beta chain was sequenced during a study of T cell repertoires in cytomegalovirus infection (dated by TCRdb to the late 2010s). Broadly, across the study: Recently identified HLA-C-restricted CMV epitopes, whose presentation resists viral immunomodulation, were targeted by peptide stimulations together with well-studied HLA-B-restricted epitopes. Donor HLA type was relevant to the analysis, because carriage of CMV infection together with the matching HLA type was indicated by public TCR beta signatures. Points the paper makes about the study in general: The ex vivo response was dominated by HLA-C-restricted CMV-specific TCR beta clonotypes, which also provided the single most frequent clonotype in two of eight donors. Cumulative frequency of public TCR beta family members discriminated carriers of CMV infection plus the relevant HLA type in this cohort and an independent approximately 370-donor cohort.

This clonotype has a count of ten or more. No antigen is known for it. No much larger clone exists at a distance of one base, and base qualities are not known. TCRdb names Illumina HiSeq 1500 as the instrument used. TCRdb reanalyzed the raw reads on its own, using fastp at Q25 for trimming and MiXCR for clone calling, and kept in-frame beta chains. Rows matching on CDR3 protein sequence are summarized as one entry with the most common DNA and genes. The sample records about 270,000 distinct CDR3 sequences, approximately 22% of which are singletons. The ten most abundant clones make up around 20% of the sample. In the paper's terms, the treatment or condition label means: in vitro stimulation with specific CMV peptide epitopes to enrich CMV-specific T cells. Cut back by 1 base and 9 bases, the V and J ends lie 13 bases apart. Reading the germline V gene gives CDR1 LGHNT and CDR2 FRNRAP. The cysteine opens and the phenylalanine closes a CDR3 of 14 amino acids. The sequence is cut down to CDR3 DNA, 42 bases in frame from base 1.

Sequenced here: cultured PBMCs, sampled from culture after CMV antigen stimulation. This TCR came from a human donor in good health (CMV status not recorded). Some clones in this sample may be carry-over from other donors' samples. The rearrangement joined TRBV12-5 to TRBJ2-1, with the identity of the D gene unclear. The nucleotide sequence reads as follows: TGTGCTAGTGGTTTGGGGGATGATGGTTTTGAGCAGTTCTTC. The resulting protein is CASGLGDDGFEQFF.